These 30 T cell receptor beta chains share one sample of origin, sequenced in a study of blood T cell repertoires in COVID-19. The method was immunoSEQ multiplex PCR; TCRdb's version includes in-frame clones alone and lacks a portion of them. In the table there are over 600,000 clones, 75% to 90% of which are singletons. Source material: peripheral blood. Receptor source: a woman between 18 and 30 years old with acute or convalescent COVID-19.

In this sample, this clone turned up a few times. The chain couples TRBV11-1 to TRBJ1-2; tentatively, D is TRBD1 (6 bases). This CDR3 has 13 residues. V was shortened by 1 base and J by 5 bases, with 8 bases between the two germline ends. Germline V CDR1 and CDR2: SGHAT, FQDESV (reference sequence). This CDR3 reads CASSLDRDYGYTF. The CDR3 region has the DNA TGTGCCAGCAGCTTAGACAGGGATTATGGCTACACCTTC. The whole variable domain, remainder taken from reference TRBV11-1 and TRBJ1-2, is EAEVAQSPRYKITEKSQAVAFWCDPISGHATLYWYRQILGQGPELLVQFQDESVVDDSQLPKDRFSAERLKGVDSTLKIQPAELGDSAMYLCASSLDRDYGYTFGSGTRLTVV.

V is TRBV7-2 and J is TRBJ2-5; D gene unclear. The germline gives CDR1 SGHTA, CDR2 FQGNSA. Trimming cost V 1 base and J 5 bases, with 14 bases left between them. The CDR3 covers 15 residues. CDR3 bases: TGTGCCAGCAGCTTAGAACTCCTGAGGATGGAGACCCAGTACTTC. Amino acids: CASSLELLRMETQYF.

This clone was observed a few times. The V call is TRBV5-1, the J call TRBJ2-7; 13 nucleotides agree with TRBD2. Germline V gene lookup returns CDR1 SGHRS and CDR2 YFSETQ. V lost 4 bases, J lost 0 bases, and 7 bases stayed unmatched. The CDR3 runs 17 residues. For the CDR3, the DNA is TGCGCCAGCAGCCAGACTAGCGGGGGGCAGAGCTCCTACGAGCAGTACTTC. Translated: CASSQTSGGQSSYEQYF.

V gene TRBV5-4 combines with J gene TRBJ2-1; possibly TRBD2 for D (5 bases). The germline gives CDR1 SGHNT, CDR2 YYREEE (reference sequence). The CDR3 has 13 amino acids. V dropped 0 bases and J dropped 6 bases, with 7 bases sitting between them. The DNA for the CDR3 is TGTGCCAGCAGCTTGGAGCTAGCCAATGAGCAGTTCTTC. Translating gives CASSLELANEQFF.

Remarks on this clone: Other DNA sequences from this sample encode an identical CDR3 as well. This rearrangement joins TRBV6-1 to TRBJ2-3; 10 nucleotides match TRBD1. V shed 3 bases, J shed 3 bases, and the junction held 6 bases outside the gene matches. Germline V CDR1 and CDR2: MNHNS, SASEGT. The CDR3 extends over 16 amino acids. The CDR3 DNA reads TGTGCCAGCAGTGAGCCCCCGGGACAGGGGACAGATACGCAGTATTTT. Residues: CASSEPPGQGTDTQYF.

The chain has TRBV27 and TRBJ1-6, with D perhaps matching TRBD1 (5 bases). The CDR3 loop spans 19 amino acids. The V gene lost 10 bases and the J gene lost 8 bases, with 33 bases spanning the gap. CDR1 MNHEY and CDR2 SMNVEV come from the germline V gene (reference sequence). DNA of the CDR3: TGTGCCACCCATCCCCCTCCCTCAGGGCCCCCTATCCCTTATTCACCCCTCCACTTT. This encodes CATHPPPSGPPIPYSPLHF.

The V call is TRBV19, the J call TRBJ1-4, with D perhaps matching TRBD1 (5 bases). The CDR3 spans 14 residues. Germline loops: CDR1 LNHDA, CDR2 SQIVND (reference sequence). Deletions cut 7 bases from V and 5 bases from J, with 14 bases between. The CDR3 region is CASTMGLLNEKLFF. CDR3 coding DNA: TGTGCCAGTACGATGGGACTACTAAATGAAAAACTGTTTTTT.

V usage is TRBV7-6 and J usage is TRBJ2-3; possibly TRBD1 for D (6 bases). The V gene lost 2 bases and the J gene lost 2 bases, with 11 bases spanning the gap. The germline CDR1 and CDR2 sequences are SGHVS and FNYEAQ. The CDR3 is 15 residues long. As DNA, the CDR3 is TGTGCCAGCAGCTTACAGGGGACCCCCACAGATACGCAGTATTTT. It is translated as CASSLQGTPTDTQYF.

Here the CDR3 DNA reads TGTGCCAGTAAACGGACAGGGAGAGATCAGCCCCAGCATTTT. Amino acid sequence: CASKRTGRDQPQHF. The gene calls are TRBV2 and TRBJ1-5; TRBD1 matches at 8 bases. V lost 9 bases, J lost 5 bases, and 9 bases stayed unmatched. There are 14 residues in the CDR3. The V gene's germline CDR1 is SNHLY and CDR2 FYNNEI.

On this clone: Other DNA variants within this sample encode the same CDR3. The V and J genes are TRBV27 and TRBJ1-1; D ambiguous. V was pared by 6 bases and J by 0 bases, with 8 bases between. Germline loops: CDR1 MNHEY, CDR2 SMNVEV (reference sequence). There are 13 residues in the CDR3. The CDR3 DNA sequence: TGTGCCAGCAGACCGCGAGTGAACACTGAAGCTTTCTTT. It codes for CASRPRVNTEAFF.

The CDR3 DNA follows: TGTGCCAGCAGACCAAGAGAAATGAACACTGAAGCTTTCTTT. This gives the protein CASRPREMNTEAFF. The chain links TRBV6-5 to TRBJ1-1; no clear D. CDR3 length: 14 residues. The germline CDR1 and CDR2 sequences are MNHEY and SVGAGI. V dropped 6 bases and J dropped 0 bases, with 11 bases sitting between them.

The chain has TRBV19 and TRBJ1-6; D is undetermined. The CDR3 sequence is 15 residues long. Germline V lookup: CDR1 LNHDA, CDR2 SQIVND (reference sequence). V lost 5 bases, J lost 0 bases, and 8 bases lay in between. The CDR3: CASSFESSYNSPLHF. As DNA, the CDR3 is TGTGCCAGTAGTTTCGAGAGCTCCTATAATTCACCCCTCCACTTT.

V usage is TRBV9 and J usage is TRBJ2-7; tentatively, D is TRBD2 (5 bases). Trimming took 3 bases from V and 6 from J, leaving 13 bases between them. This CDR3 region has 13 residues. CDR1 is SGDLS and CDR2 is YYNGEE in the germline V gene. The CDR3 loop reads CASSAVLAGEQYF. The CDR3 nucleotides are TGTGCCAGCAGCGCGGTCCTAGCAGGCGAGCAGTACTTC.

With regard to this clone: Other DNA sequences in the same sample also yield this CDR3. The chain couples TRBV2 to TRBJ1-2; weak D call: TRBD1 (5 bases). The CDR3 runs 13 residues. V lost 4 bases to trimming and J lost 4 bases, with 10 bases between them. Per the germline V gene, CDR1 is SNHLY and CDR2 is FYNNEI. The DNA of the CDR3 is TGTGCCAGCAGTGTGGTAGGGGCCTATGGCTACACCTTC. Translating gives CASSVVGAYGYTF.

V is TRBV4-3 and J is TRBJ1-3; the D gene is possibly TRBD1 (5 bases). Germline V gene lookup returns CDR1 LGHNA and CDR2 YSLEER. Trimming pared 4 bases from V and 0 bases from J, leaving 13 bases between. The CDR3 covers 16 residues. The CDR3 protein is CASSPGGSFSGNTIYF. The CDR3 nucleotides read TGCGCCAGCAGCCCTGGGGGGAGTTTCTCTGGAAACACCATATATTTT.

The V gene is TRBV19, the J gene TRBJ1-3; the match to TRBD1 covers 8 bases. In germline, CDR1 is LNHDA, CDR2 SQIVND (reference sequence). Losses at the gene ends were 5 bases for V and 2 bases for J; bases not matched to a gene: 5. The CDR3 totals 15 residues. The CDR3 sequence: CASSVGQGPGNTIYF. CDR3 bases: TGTGCCAGTAGTGTTGGACAGGGTCCTGGAAACACCATATATTTT.

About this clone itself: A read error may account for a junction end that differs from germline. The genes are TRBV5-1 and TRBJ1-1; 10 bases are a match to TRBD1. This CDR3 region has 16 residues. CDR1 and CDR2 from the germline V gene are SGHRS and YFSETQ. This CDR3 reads CASSPLPGQGNAEAFF. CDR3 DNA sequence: TGCGCCAGCAGCCCCTTACCGGGACAGGGGAACGCTGAAGCTTTCTTT.

The CDR3 nucleotides read TGTGCCAGCAGTTTAGGGGTGTGGACAGGGAGTATTTACGAGCAGTACTTC. Translated, it gives CASSLGVWTGSIYEQYF. This rearrangement joins TRBV27 to TRBJ2-7; 8 bases agree with TRBD1. The CDR3 loop spans 17 amino acids. CDR1 is MNHEY and CDR2 is SMNVEV in the germline V gene (reference sequence). Trimming took 2 bases from V and 4 from J; bases not matched to a gene: 13.

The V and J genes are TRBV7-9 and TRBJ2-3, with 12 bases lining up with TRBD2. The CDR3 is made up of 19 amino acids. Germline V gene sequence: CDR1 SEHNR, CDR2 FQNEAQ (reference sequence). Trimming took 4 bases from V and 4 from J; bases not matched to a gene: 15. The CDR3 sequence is CASSSSRPSGGAVPDTQYF. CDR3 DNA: TGTGCCAGCAGCTCCTCACGCCCTAGCGGGGGGGCCGTCCCAGATACGCAGTATTTT.

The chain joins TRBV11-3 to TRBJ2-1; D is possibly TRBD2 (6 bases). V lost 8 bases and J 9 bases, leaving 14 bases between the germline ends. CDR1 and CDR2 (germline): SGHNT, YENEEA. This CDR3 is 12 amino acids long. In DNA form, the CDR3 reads TGTGCCAGCGGTCGAGAGGGAGGTGAGCAGTTCTTC. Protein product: CASGREGGEQFF.

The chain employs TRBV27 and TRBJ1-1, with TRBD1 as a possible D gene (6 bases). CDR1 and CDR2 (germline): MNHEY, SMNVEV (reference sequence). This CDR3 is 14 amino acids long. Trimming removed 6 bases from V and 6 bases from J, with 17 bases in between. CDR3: CASRFGAGAAEAFF. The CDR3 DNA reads TGTGCCAGCAGATTCGGCGCAGGGGCCGCTGAAGCTTTCTTT.

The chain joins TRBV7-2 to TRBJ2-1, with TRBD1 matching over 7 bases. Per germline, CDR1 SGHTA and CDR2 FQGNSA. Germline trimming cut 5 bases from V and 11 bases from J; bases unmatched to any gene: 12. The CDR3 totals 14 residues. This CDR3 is CASSKSGQATKQFF. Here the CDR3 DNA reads TGTGCCAGCAGCAAATCCGGACAGGCCACTAAGCAGTTCTTC.

The CDR3 DNA sequence: TGTGCCAGTAGCACAGGGGGCTACTACAATGAGCAGTTCTTC. Its translation is CASSTGGYYNEQFF. The J gene is TRBJ2-1, the V gene TRBV19; 9 bases match TRBD1. The germline gives CDR1 LNHDA, CDR2 SQIVND (reference sequence). CDR3 length equals 14 residues. V trimming: 6 bases; J trimming: 3 bases; junction bases outside the gene matches: 3.

CDR3 amino acids: CASSTLAGITYEQYF. The CDR3 DNA follows: TGTGCCAGCAGTACGCTAGCGGGGATAACCTACGAGCAGTACTTC. This chain joins TRBV6-2 or TRBV6-3 and TRBJ2-7, with 9 bases that match TRBD2. The CDR3 runs 15 residues. Trimming cost V 5 bases and J 2 bases; bases outside gene matches: 7. Germline V gene lookup returns CDR1 MNHEY and CDR2 SVGEGT.

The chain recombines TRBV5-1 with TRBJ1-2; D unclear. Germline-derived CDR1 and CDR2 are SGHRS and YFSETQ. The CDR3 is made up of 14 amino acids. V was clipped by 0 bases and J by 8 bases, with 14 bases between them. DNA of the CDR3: TGCGCCAGCAGCTTGGACCACTATTTGGAGGGCTACACCTTC. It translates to CASSLDHYLEGYTF.

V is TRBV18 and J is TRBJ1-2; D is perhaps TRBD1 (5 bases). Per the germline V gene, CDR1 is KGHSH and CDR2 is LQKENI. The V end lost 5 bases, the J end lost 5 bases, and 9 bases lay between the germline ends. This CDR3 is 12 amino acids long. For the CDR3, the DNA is TGTGCCAGCTCAGAAAGACAGTATGGCTACACCTTC. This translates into CASSERQYGYTF.

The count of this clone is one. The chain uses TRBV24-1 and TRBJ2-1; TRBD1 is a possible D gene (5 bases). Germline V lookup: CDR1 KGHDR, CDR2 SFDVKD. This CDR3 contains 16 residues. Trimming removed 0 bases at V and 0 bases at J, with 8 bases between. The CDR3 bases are TGTGCCACCAGTGATTTGGACAGTAGCTCCTACAATGAGCAGTTCTTC. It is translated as CATSDLDSSSYNEQFF.

CDR3: CASSSRTVLGSNQPQHF. For the CDR3, the DNA is TGTGCCAGCAGCTCCCGGACAGTTCTAGGGAGCAATCAGCCCCAGCATTTT. V usage is TRBV5-8 and J usage is TRBJ1-5, with a possible D match to TRBD1 (6 bases). The CDR3 has 17 residues. CDR1 is SGHTS and CDR2 is YDEGEE in the germline V gene. The V gene lost 3 bases and the J gene lost 1 base, with 17 bases spanning the gap.

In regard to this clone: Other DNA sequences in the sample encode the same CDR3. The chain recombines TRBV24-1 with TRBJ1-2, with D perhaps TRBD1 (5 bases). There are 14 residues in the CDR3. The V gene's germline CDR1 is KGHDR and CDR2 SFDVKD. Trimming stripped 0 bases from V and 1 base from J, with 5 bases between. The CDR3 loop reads CATSDLDSNYGYTF. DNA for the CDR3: TGTGCCACCAGTGATTTGGACAGTAACTATGGCTACACCTTC.

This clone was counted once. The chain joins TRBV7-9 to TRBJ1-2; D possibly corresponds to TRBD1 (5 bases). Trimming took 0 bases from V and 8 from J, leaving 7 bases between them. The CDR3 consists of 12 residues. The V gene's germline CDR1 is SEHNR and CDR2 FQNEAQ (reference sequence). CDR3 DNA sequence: TGTGCCAGCAGCTTAGCGGGGCACGGCTACACCTTC. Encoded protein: CASSLAGHGYTF.